The sequence of this TCR beta chain was determined in a study of shared clonotypes between healthy human individuals. Here immunoSEQ multiplex PCR was the method, and the copy in TCRdb shows in-frame clones only, minus some. The sample has around 2.3 million clones; about 94% are singletons. Between the trimmed V and J ends, which lost 8 bases and 2 bases, there was a span of 22 bases. This CDR3 has 18 amino acids. Looked up from germline, CDR1 is SNHLY and CDR2 is FYNNEI. In the CD4+ fraction, cells were divided into CD45RA+ naive and CD45RA-negative memory subsets. The V call is TRBV2, the J call TRBJ1-6; D gene unclear. The sequenced sample consisted of naive CD4+ T cells sorted from blood. Subset denoted: CD45RA+ positively selected. This clonotype was sampled from a man in his late teens or twenties in good health. CDR3 in amino acids: CASARIAGSGTYNSPLHF. For the CDR3, the DNA is TGTGCCAGCGCTCGCATCGCGGGGAGCGGGACCTATAATTCACCCCTCCACTTT.